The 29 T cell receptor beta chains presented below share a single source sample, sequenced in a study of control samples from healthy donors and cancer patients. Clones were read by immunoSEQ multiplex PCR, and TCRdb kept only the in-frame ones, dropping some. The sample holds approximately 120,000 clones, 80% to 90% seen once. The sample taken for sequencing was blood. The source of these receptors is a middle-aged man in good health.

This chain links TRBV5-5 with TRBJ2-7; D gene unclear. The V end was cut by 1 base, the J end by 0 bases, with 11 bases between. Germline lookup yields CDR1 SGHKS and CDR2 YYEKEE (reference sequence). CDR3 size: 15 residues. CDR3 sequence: CASSLRFGGSYEQYF. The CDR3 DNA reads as TGTGCCAGCAGCTTGAGGTTCGGCGGCTCCTACGAGCAGTACTTC.

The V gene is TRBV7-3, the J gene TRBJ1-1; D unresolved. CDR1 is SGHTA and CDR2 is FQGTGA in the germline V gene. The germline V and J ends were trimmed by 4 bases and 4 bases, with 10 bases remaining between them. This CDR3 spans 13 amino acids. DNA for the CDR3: TGTGCCAGCAGCTATAGAAGAGGCACTGAAGCTTTCTTT. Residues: CASSYRRGTEAFF.

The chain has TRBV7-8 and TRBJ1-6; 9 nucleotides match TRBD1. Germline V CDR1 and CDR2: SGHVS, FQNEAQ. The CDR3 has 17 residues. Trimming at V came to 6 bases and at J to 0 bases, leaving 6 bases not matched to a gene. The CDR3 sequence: CASRQGALGSYNSPLHF. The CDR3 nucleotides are TGTGCCAGCAGACAGGGGGCCCTGGGCTCCTATAATTCACCCCTCCACTTT.

This CDR3 is CASSLAPRGSEAQETQYF. CDR3 DNA: TGTGCCAGCAGCTTAGCTCCCCGGGGTTCAGAAGCCCAAGAGACCCAGTACTTC. The rearrangement links TRBV7-7 to TRBJ2-5; D might be TRBD2 (5 bases). V shed 0 bases and J shed 1 base, with 18 bases lying between them. This CDR3 spans 18 amino acids. Looked up from germline, CDR1 is SSHAT and CDR2 is FNYEAQ (reference sequence).

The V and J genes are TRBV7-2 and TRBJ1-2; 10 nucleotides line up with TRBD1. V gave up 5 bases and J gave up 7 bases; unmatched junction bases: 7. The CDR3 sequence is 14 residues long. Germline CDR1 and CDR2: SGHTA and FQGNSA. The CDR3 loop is CASSESGTGAGYTF. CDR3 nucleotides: TGTGCCAGCAGCGAGTCCGGGACAGGGGCTGGCTACACCTTC.

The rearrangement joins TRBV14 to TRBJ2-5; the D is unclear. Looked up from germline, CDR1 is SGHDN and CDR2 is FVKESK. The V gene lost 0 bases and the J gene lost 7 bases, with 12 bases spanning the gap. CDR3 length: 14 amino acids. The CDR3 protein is CASSQDGKMGTQYF. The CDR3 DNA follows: TGTGCCAGCAGCCAAGATGGTAAAATGGGGACCCAGTACTTC.

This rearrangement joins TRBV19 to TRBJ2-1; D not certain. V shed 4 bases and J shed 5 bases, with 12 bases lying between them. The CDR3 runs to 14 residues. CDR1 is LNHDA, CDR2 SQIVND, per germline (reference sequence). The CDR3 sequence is CASSTGQSHNEQFF. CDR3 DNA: TGTGCCAGTAGTACAGGCCAAAGTCACAATGAGCAGTTCTTC.

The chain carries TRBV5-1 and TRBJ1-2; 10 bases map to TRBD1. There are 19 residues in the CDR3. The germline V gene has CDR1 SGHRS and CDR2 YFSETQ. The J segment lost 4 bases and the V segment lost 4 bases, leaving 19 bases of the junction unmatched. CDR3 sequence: CASSGKRDRGSNATYGYTF. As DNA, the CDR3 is TGCGCCAGCAGCGGAAAACGGGACAGGGGAAGTAACGCTACCTATGGCTACACCTTC.

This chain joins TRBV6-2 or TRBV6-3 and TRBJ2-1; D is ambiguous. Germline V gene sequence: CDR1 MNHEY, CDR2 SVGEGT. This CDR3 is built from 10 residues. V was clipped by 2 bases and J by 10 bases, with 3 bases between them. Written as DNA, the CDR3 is TGTGCCAGCAGTTACCAGGAGCAGTTCTTC. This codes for CASSYQEQFF.

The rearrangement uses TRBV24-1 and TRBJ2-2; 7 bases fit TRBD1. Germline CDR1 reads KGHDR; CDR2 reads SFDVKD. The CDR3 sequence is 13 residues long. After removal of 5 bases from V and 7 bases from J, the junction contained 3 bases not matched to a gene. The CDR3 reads CATSGGGGGELFF. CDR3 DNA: TGTGCCACCAGTGGAGGGGGCGGCGGGGAGCTGTTTTTT.

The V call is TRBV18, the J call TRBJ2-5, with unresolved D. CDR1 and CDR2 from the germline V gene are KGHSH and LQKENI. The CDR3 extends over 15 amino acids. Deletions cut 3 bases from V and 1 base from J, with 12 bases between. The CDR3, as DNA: TGTGCCAGCTCACCTAGTTTAGGAATCCAAGAGACCCAGTACTTC. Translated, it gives CASSPSLGIQETQYF. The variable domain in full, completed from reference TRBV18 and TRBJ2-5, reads NAGVMQNPRHLVRRRGQEARLRCSPMKGHSHVYWYRQLPEEGLKFMVYLQKENIIDESGMPKERFSAEFPKEGPSILRIQQVVRGDSAAYFCASSPSLGIQETQYFGPGTRLLVL.

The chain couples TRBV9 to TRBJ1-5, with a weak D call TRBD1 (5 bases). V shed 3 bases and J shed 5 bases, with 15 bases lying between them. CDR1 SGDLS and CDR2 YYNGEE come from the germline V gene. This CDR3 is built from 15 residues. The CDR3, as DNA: TGTGCCAGCAGCGCGGGTGGGGGGGACCATCAGCCCCAGCATTTT. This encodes CASSAGGGDHQPQHF.

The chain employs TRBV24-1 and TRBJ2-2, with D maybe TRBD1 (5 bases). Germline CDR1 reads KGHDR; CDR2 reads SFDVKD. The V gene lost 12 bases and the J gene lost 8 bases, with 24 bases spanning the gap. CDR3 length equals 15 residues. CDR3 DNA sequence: TGTGCCGTAGGGTCCCCGACAGCTCACTGGGGGGAGCTGTTTTTT. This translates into CAVGSPTAHWGELFF.

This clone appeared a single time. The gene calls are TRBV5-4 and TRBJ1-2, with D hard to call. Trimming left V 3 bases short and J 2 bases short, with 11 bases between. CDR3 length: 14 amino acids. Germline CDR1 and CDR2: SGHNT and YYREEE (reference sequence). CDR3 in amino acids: CASSSRTRNYGYTF. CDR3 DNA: TGTGCCAGCAGCTCCCGGACGAGGAACTATGGCTACACCTTC.

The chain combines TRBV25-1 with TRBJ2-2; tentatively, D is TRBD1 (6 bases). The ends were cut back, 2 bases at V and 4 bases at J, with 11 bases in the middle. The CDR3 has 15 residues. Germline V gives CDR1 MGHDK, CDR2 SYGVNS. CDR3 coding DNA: TGTGCCAGCAGTGAAACGACAGGTATCACCGGGGAGCTGTTTTTT. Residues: CASSETTGITGELFF.

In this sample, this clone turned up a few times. The CDR3 loop is CASSEGPGRLYEQYF. CDR3 DNA: TGTGCCAGCAGTGAGGGACCGGGACGGCTCTACGAGCAGTACTTC. The chain combines TRBV25-1 with TRBJ2-7; either TRBD1 or TRBD2 may fit D (5 bases each). The CDR3 consists of 15 residues. V lost 3 bases, J lost 3 bases, and 15 bases lay in between. In germline, CDR1 is MGHDK, CDR2 SYGVNS.

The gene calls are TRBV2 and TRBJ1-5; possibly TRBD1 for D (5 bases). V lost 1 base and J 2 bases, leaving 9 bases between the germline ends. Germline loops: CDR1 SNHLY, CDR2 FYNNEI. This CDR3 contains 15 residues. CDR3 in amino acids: CASSEGGVRNQPQHF. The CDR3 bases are TGTGCCAGCAGTGAAGGGGGGGTTCGCAATCAGCCCCAGCATTTT.

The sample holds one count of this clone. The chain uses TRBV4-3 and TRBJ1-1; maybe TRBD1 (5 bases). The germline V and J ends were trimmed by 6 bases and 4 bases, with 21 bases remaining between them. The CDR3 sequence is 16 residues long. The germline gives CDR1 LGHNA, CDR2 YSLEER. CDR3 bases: TGCGCCAGCAGTCCGGCGCCGGCCGAGGGGAGCACTGAAGCTTTCTTT. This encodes CASSPAPAEGSTEAFF.

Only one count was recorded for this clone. CDR3: CASSPRTALNSPLHF. Here the CDR3 DNA reads TGTGCCAGCTCACCAAGGACAGCCTTGAATTCACCCCTCCACTTT. This chain joins TRBV18 and TRBJ1-6; possibly TRBD1 for D (6 bases). The V and J ends lost 2 bases and 7 bases respectively, with 12 bases between them. CDR3 length: 15 amino acids. CDR1 KGHSH and CDR2 LQKENI come from the germline V gene.

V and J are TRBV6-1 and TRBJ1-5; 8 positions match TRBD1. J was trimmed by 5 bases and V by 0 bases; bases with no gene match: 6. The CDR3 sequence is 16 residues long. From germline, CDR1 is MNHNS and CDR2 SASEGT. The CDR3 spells CASSEAPRGLHQPQHF. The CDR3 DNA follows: TGTGCCAGCAGTGAAGCGCCCAGGGGGCTTCATCAGCCCCAGCATTTT.

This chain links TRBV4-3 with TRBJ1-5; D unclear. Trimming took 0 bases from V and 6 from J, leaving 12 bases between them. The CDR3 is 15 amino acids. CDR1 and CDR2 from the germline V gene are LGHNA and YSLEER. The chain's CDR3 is CASSQDSEGTQPQHF. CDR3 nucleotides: TGCGCCAGCAGCCAAGACTCGGAAGGCACTCAGCCCCAGCATTTT.

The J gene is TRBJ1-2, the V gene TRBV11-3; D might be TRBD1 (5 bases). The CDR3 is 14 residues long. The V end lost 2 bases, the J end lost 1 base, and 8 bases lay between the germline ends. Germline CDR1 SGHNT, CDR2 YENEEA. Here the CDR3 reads CASSLRGLNYGYTF. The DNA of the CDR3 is TGTGCCAGCAGCTTACGGGGACTTAACTATGGCTACACCTTC.

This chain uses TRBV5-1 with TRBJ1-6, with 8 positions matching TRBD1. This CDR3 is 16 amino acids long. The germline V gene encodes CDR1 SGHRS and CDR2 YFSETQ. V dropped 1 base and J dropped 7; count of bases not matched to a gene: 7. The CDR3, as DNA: TGCGCCAGCAGCTTGAATGGGGACAGGTCGAATTCACCCCTCCACTTT. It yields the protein CASSLNGDRSNSPLHF.

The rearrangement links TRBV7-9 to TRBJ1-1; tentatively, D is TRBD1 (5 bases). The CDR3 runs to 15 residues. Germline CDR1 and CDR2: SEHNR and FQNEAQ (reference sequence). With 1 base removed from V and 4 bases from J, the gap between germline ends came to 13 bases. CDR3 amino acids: CASSLVGGVFTEAFF. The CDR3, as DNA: TGTGCCAGCAGCTTAGTTGGGGGGGTTTTCACTGAAGCTTTCTTT.

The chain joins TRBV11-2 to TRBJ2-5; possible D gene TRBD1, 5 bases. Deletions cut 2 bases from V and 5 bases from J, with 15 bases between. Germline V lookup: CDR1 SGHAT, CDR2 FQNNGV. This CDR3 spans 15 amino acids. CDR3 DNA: TGTGCCAGCAGCTTATATCTGTCAGGGAAGGAGACCCAGTACTTC. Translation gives CASSLYLSGKETQYF. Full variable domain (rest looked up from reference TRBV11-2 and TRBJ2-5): EAGVAQSPRYKIIEKRQSVAFWCNPISGHATLYWYQQILGQGPKLLIQFQNNGVVDDSQLPKDRFSAERLKGVDSTLKIQPAKLEDSAVYLCASSLYLSGKETQYFGPGTRLLVL.

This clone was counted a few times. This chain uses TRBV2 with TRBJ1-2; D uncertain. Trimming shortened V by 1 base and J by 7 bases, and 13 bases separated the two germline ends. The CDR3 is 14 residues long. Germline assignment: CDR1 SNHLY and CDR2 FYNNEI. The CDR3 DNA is TGTGCCAGCAGTGAAGAAACAGCCCGGAGTGGCTACACCTTC. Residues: CASSEETARSGYTF.

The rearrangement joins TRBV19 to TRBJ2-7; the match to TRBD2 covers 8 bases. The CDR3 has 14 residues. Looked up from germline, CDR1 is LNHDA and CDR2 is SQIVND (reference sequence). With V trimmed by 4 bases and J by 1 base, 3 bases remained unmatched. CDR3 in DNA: TGTGCCAGTAGTAAGCGGGGGCCTTCCTACGAGCAGTACTTC. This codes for CASSKRGPSYEQYF.

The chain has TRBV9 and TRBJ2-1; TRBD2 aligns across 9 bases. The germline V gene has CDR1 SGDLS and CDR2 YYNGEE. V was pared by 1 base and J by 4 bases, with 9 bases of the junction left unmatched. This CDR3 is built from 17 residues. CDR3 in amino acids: CASSVSVVAGAYNEQFF. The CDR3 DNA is TGTGCCAGCAGCGTATCGGTAGTAGCGGGGGCTTACAATGAGCAGTTCTTC.

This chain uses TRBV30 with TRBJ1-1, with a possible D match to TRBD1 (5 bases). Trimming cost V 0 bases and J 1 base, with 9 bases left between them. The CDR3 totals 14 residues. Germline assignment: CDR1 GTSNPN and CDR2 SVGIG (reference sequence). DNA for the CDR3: TGTGCCTGGAGTGTGGGGCAGCGGAACACTGAAGCTTTCTTT. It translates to CAWSVGQRNTEAFF. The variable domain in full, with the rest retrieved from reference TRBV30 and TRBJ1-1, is SQTIHQWPATLVQPVGSPLSLECTVEGTSNPNLYWYRQAAGRGLQLLFYSVGIGQISSEVPQNLSASRPQDRQFILSSKKLLLSDSGFYLCAWSVGQRNTEAFFGQGTRLTVV.